What follows is one TCR beta chain and its context. Its binding antigen is unknown. There are no base qualities to consult, and no much larger clone falls within one base. This specimen comes from a study of beta chain features in type 1 diabetes (dated by TCRdb to the late 2010s). About the investigation overall: Patients and healthy donors did not differ in mean age, gender distribution, total cell number or subset yield. In the study, recently diagnosed type 1 diabetes patients and matched healthy donors were compared on the TCRB repertoires of their sorted circulating CD4+ T cell subsets. A total of roughly 98,000,000 sorted cells were examined across all samples, and RNA yield correlated strongly with the number of cells per subset. Naive and central memory subsets were obtained from all 28 donors, but regulatory and stem cell-like memory subsets were isolated from only 8 patients and about eight healthy donors.

V loses 5 bases, J loses 0 bases, and the germline ends lie 5 bases apart. Taken from cysteine to phenylalanine, the CDR3 has 13 residues. The kept DNA is CDR3 alone, 39 bases in frame from the first base. According to the germline V gene, CDR1 reads SGHVS and CDR2 reads FQNEAQ. Overall study results and their limits: Because cDNA was sequenced instead of genomic DNA, highly expressing activated cells could be over-represented, though the groups showed no difference in activation or CD3 levels. Only small numbers of individuals were included in the HLA sub-analyses, which left unresolved whether HLA type had any influence on TCRB rearrangement. At VDJ recombination sites, patients with type 1 diabetes made fewer insertions and deleted more nucleotides, a pattern implying thymic rearrangement abnormalities. Naive, central memory and regulatory TCRB repertoires appeared to be more alike among patients than among healthy donors. In all four CD4+ subsets, TCRB CDR3 length was moderately but significantly shorter in type 1 diabetes patients. Shorter templates might be favored by PCR, yet because patient and control samples were amplified and corrected together, any such skew would affect both groups equally.

A single peripheral blood draw of about 116 mL on average was collected from each donor into heparinised tubes. Using a panel that included CD45RO, CCR7, CD25, CD127, CD95 and CD27, naive, central memory, regulatory and stem cell-like memory CD4+ T cells were sorted on a BD FACSAria II. Every sorted population had a purity above 95%. Right away, PBMCs were isolated by Lymphoprep density gradient centrifugation and were stained directly, with no culture step. So that batch effects would be minimized, each experiment stained and sorted samples in pairs, pairing one healthy donor with one patient. All of the isolated RNA was reverse transcribed with the High Capacity cDNA Reverse Transcription Kit, so expressed TCRB transcripts were sequenced. Naive, central memory and regulatory T cell samples underwent deep immunoSEQ sequencing, averaging around 4 million total reads per sample. Sorted cells were lysed in RLT buffer and RNA was extracted with DNase-treated RNeasy Micro or Mini kits, depending on cell number. Each cell subset was processed on its own to prevent cross-contamination, while patient and healthy donor samples were processed together. The immunoSEQ multiplex PCR was used to amplify TCRB sequences from cDNA, yielding 87-bp fragments that span the CDR3 region. Amplicons were sequenced on the Illumina HiSeq platform. From the authors' description of their analysis: PCR bias was computationally corrected using synthetic template baselines, reads within Hamming distance 2 were collapsed, and singletons that could not be merged were discarded. By aligning reads against IMGT, V, D and J genes, CDR3 length, and insertions or deletions at six rearrangement sites were assigned. Within each subset, clonotype counts were normalized to sorted cell number, after which true diversity and Gini coefficients were computed with the tcR R package. Repertoire sharing was quantified using the overlap coefficient calculated on TCRB nucleotide sequences. As a proxy for the pre-selection repertoire, out-of-frame TCRB sequences from naive cells were analyzed. TCRdb limited this immuneACCESS table to in-frame rearrangements with V and J called. A share of clones is missing; checked studies link under half to unresolved V genes, and the rest is unexplained. Clonal size and the V and J genes are those of that table, whereas D and trimming came from the DNA. The sample table lists around 710,000 clones, 9.5% to 15% of them with a count of one. The ten top clones hold around 0.12% of the sample.

The rearrangement combines TRBV7-8 with TRBJ2-1; the D gene cannot be named for sure. The TCR originated in a man younger than 40 with type 1 diabetes. The sequenced sample was naive CD4+ T cells from blood. This specimen's cell subset or site label, per the study, means: true naive CD4+ T cells. Here the CDR3 is given as CASSRNSYNEQFF. The nucleotide sequence reads as follows: TGTGCCAGCAGCCGAAACTCCTACAATGAGCAGTTCTTC.